This passage covers 10 T cell receptor beta chains from one sample sequenced in a study of OX40 agonist ivuxolimab in advanced cancers. Only in-frame clones appear in the TCRdb table, and some are missing; sequencing was by immunoSEQ multiplex PCR. Among about 48,000 clones listed, about 81% were seen once. The sequencing used CD4+ or CD8+ T cells sorted from blood, collected in a trial of the OX40 agonist ivuxolimab. The origin of the receptors is an adult with an advanced solid tumor such as melanoma, head and neck, liver or kidney cancer.

The J gene is TRBJ2-7, the V gene TRBV7-8; D not resolved. This CDR3 is built from 14 residues. V dropped 5 bases and J dropped 0 bases, with 11 bases sitting between them. CDR1 is SGHVS, CDR2 FQNEAQ, per germline. CDR3 coding DNA: TGTGCCAGCAGCCCGGTCAGGAACTCCTACGAGCAGTACTTC. Protein: CASSPVRNSYEQYF.

The chain is built from TRBV5-1 and TRBJ2-3; the match to TRBD2 covers 11 bases. The CDR3 covers 16 residues. The J segment lost 3 bases and the V segment lost 3 bases, leaving 6 bases of the junction unmatched. Germline assignment: CDR1 SGHRS and CDR2 YFSETQ. The CDR3 region is CASSSNLAGGTDTQYF. CDR3 in DNA: TGCGCCAGCAGCTCGAACCTAGCGGGAGGAACAGATACGCAGTATTTT.

In its sample, this clone was seen once. The chain is built from TRBV21-1 and TRBJ2-1; the table's D call, TRBD2, was not checked against the DNA. TRBV21-1 is recorded as a pseudogene. The CDR3 loop spans 17 amino acids. The CDR3 spells CASSISHGTSGYNEQFF. The DNA for the CDR3 is TGTGCCAGCAGCATCAGTCATGGGACTAGCGGATACAATGAGCAGTTCTTC.

This chain links TRBV4-1 with TRBJ1-2, with 9 bases matching TRBD1. Germline V gene sequence: CDR1 MGHRA, CDR2 YSYEKL. This CDR3 region has 15 residues. J was trimmed by 4 bases and V by 6 bases; bases with no gene match: 9. In nucleotides, the CDR3 is TGCGCCAGCAGACCCCGACAGGGGGAAGTCTATGGCTACACCTTC. Translating it yields CASRPRQGEVYGYTF.

The chain carries TRBV9 and TRBJ2-5; D remains ambiguous. The J call may not be correct, given that the DNA end is closer to TRBJ2-7. The germline CDR1 and CDR2 sequences are SGDLS and YYNGEE. The CDR3 spans 14 residues. The CDR3 loop reads CASSVDPWSAEQYF. The CDR3, as DNA: TGTGCCAGCAGCGTAGATCCTTGGAGCGCCGAGCAGTACTTC.

This chain joins TRBV7-2 and TRBJ1-1; D call uncertain. This CDR3 has 12 residues. The V end lost 2 bases, the J end lost 0 bases, and 1 base lay between the germline ends. CDR1 is SGHTA and CDR2 is FQGNSA in the germline V gene. CDR3 loop: CASSLLNTEAFF. The CDR3 nucleotides are TGTGCCAGCAGCTTACTGAACACTGAAGCTTTCTTT.

The sample holds one count of this clone. V is TRBV27 and J is TRBJ2-7; 8 bases match TRBD1. CDR1 and CDR2 (germline): MNHEY, SMNVEV (reference sequence). The V segment lost 0 bases and the J segment 3 bases; nucleotides outside the gene matches: 10. The CDR3 runs 17 residues. CDR3 protein: CASSLSLYRDRFYEQYF. CDR3 in DNA: TGTGCCAGCAGTTTATCCCTATACCGGGACAGGTTCTACGAGCAGTACTTC.

The chain recombines TRBV30 with TRBJ1-5; the D is unclear. Trimming removed 2 bases from V and 3 bases from J, with 11 bases in between. Per germline, CDR1 GTSNPN and CDR2 SVGIG (reference sequence). CDR3 size: 14 residues. CDR3 loop: CAWSSRRANQPQHF. In DNA form, the CDR3 reads TGTGCCTGGAGTTCGAGACGGGCCAATCAGCCCCAGCATTTT.

The rearrangement links TRBV7-3 to TRBJ2-1; 7 bases map to TRBD2. Germline values: CDR1 SGHTA, CDR2 FQGTGA. The V and J ends lost 5 bases and 4 bases, in that order; junction bases with no gene match: 14. The CDR3 consists of 17 residues. The CDR3: CASSARSLATAYNEQFF. The CDR3, as DNA: TGTGCCAGCAGCGCTCGTTCACTAGCGACCGCTTACAATGAGCAGTTCTTC. Combining the CDR3 with reference TRBV7-3 and TRBJ2-1 gives the whole variable domain GAGVSQTPSNKVTEKGKYVELRCDPISGHTALYWYRQSLGQGPEFLIYFQGTGAADDSGLPNDRFFAVRPEGSVSTLKIQRTERGDSAVYLCASSARSLATAYNEQFFGPGTRLTVL.

This sequence joins TRBV7-2 and TRBJ1-5, with D uncertain. V lost 2 bases and J lost 1, with 12 bases in between. The CDR3 runs to 16 residues. Germline lookup yields CDR1 SGHTA and CDR2 FQGNSA. The CDR3: CASSLSVGSSNQPQHF. For the CDR3, the DNA is TGTGCCAGCAGCTTATCAGTGGGGTCGAGCAATCAGCCCCAGCATTTT.